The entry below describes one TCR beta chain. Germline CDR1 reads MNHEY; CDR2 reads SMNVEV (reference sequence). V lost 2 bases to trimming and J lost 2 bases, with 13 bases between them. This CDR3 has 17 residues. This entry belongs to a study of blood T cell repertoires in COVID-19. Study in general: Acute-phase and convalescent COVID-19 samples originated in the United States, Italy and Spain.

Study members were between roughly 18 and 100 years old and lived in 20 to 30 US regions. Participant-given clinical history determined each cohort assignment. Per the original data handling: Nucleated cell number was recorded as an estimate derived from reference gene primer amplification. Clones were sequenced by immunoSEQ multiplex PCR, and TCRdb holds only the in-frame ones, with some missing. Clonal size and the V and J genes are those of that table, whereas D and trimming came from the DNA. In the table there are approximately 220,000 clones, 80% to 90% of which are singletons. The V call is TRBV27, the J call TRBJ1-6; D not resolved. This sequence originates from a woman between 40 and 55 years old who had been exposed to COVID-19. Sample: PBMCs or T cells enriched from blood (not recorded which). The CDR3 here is CASSLGASSTYNSPLHF. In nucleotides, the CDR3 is TGTGCCAGCAGTTTAGGAGCCAGTTCGACCTATAATTCACCCCTCCACTTT.